A selection of T cell receptor beta chains follows, all from one sample in a study of T cells in localized non-small cell lung cancer. Produced via immunoSEQ multiplex PCR; TCRdb's table is partial and in-frame only. Of about 78,000 clones detected, roughly four fifths appear once; the ten largest clones hold more than 2.5%. Sequenced material: peripheral blood, taken before any cancer treatment. Every receptor here comes from a man aged 40-75 years with stage I lung adenocarcinoma. Both conserved end residues are part of each CDR3. The D gene is left open where the match is weak. Clone size is stated in some rows and not others, as once, few, many or a class when expanded.

>once|TRBV30|TRBD2|TRBJ2-7
TGTGCCTGGAGTAAACCAGCGGGAACCTCCTACGAGCAGTACTTC
CAWSKPAGTSYEQYF
>.|TRBV18|TRBD2|TRBJ2-1
TGTGCCAGTACCCCCTCGCTAGCGGAATACAATGAGCAGTTCTTC
CASTPSLAEYNEQFF
>.|TRBV6-5|.|TRBJ1-3
TGTGCCAGCAGTTACGACGGGAGCTCTGGAAACACCATATATTTT
CASSYDGSSGNTIYF
>.|TRBV11-2|TRBD2|TRBJ2-3
TGTGCCAGCAGCTTATTCGTCCTAGCGGGGAGAAGCACAGATACGCAGTATTTT
CASSLFVLAGRSTDTQYF
>.|TRBV11-3|TRBD1|TRBJ2-2
TGTGCCAGCAGCGGGACAGCCAACACCGGGGAGCTGTTTTTT
CASSGTANTGELFF
>.|TRBV28|.|TRBJ1-1
TGTGCCAGCAGTTTAACGAACACTGAAGCTTTCTTT
CASSLTNTEAFF
>.|TRBV7-2|.|TRBJ2-1
TGTGCCAGCAGCTTGAACCGGGCGTATGAGCAGTTCTTC
CASSLNRAYEQFF
>few|TRBV7-6|.|TRBJ1-5
TGTGCCAGCAGCTCGAAGGCCGGGACGGGAAGCAATCAGCCCCAGCATTTT
CASSSKAGTGSNQPQHF
>.|TRBV28|.|TRBJ2-7
TGTGCCAGCAGTTCAGTCGTGTATTCCTCCTACGAGCAGTACTTC
CASSSVVYSSYEQYF
>.|TRBV28|.|TRBJ1-5
TGTGCCAGCAGTAAAGGTCCGGGGAGCAATCAGCCCCAGCATTTT
CASSKGPGSNQPQHF
>.|TRBV6-1|TRBD2|TRBJ2-3
TGTGCCAGCAGTGAAGCCACTCGACTAGCGGGAGTACAAGATACGCAGTATTTT
CASSEATRLAGVQDTQYF
>few|TRBV19|.|TRBJ2-1
TGTGCCAGTAACGACTACCCACAATACAATGAGCAGTTCTTC
CASNDYPQYNEQFF
>.|TRBV2|.|TRBJ1-5
TGTGCCAGCAGTGAGGACAGCAGTCAGCCCCAGCATTTT
CASSEDSSQPQHF
>.|TRBV21-1|.|TRBJ2-5
TGTGCCAGCAGCAAAAAAAACGGGATGGGAGAGACCCAGTACTTC
CASSKKNGMGETQYF
>.|TRBV5-1|.|TRBJ2-2
TGCGCCAGCAGTAGGCGGCGCCTCGGAGGGACCGGGGAGCTGTTTTTT
CASSRRRLGGTGELFF
>.|TRBV5-6|.|TRBJ2-7
TGTGCCAGCAGCCCCGCGGGATTCTACGAGCAGTACTTC
CASSPAGFYEQYF
>.|TRBV5-6|.|TRBJ2-7
TGTGCCAGCAGCTTGGCGAGGGGACACGAGCAGTACTTC
CASSLARGHEQYF
>.|TRBV2|.|TRBJ1-4
TGTGCCAGCAGGCGACAGGCCCTGGCGACTAATGAAAAACTGTTTTTT
CASRRQALATNEKLFF
>.|TRBV4-1|.|TRBJ2-1
TGCGCCAGCAGCCATCGATGGACAGCTGTAAACAATGAGCAGTTCTTC
CASSHRWTAVNNEQFF
>once|TRBV30|.|TRBJ2-5
TGTGCCTGGACCATAGGGACCGAGACCCAGTACTTC
CAWTIGTETQYF
>.|TRBV12-5|.|TRBJ2-3
TGTGCTAGTGGCGTCAGCTCCACAGATACGCAGTATTTT
CASGVSSTDTQYF
>.|TRBV7-9|.|TRBJ1-1
TGTGCCAGCACCACACTTAGTGGGGGGCCGGCGGCTGAAGCTTTCTTT
CASTTLSGGPAAEAFF
>.|TRBV7-9|TRBD1|TRBJ2-7
TGTGCCAGCAGCTTAGCGAAGACAGGGGGCCTCTACGAGCAGTACTTC
CASSLAKTGGLYEQYF
>.|TRBV2|TRBD1|TRBJ2-1
TGTGCCAGCAGCCTAATCCGGGACAGCTACAATGAGCAGTTCTTC
CASSLIRDSYNEQFF
>few|TRBV12-5|.|TRBJ2-5
TGTGCTAGTGGCCCAGAGAGGGGGGCCCAGTACTTC
CASGPERGAQYF
>once|TRBV19|.|TRBJ1-1
TGTGCCAGTACCTTGGAGGGGCTGGGCACTGAAGCTTTCTTT
CASTLEGLGTEAFF
>.|TRBV6-4|.|TRBJ1-2
TGTGCCAGCCCCGAGGGGGGGGATATAAACTATGGCTACACCTTC
CASPEGGDINYGYTF
>.|TRBV7-9|.|TRBJ1-6
TGTGCCAGCAGCTCATACGGGGCTCAGTCACCCCTCCACTTT
CASSSYGAQSPLHF
>.|TRBV5-1|TRBD1|TRBJ1-3
TGCGCCAGCAGTATTCAGGGGGCCGGTGGAAACACCATATATTTT
CASSIQGAGGNTIYF
>.|TRBV5-4|TRBD1|TRBJ2-7
TGTGCCAGCAGCCTGGGACAGGGGGCCTACGAGCAGTACTTC
CASSLGQGAYEQYF
>once|TRBV5-6|TRBD1|TRBJ1-4
TGTGCCAGCAGCCGACCGACAGGGGGGAATGAAAAACTGTTTTTT
CASSRPTGGNEKLFF
>.|TRBV30|.|TRBJ1-2
TGTGCCTGGAGGCCACCTTTCAGGGTAGGCGGCTACACCTTC
CAWRPPFRVGGYTF
>.|TRBV29-1|TRBD2|TRBJ2-2
TGCAGCGCCGCGGGGGGGGACACCGGGGAGCTGTTTTTT
CSAAGGDTGELFF
>.|TRBV30|TRBD1|TRBJ1-6
TGTGCCTGGAGGGGCTTCACAGGGGGGAATTCACCCCTCCACTTT
CAWRGFTGGNSPLHF
>.|TRBV25-1|.|TRBJ2-7
TGTGCCAGCAGTGAATTGGTAGGATCCTACGAGCAGTACTTC
CASSELVGSYEQYF
>.|TRBV5-1|.|TRBJ2-7
TGCGCCAGCAGCTCCGACTATCGTTATGACTACGAGCAGTACTTC
CASSSDYRYDYEQYF
>.|TRBV6-6|TRBD1|TRBJ2-3
TGTGCCAGTCAGCCCGGGACAGCTTCAGATACGCAGTATTTT
CASQPGTASDTQYF
>.|TRBV5-1|.|TRBJ1-2
TGCGCCAGCAGCTTGGGCGGGCTTACTAACTATGGCTACACCTTC
CASSLGGLTNYGYTF
>.|TRBV6-5|.|TRBJ2-3
TGTGCCAGCAGTTATATCGCGAGGGGCACAGATACGCAGTATTTT
CASSYIARGTDTQYF
>.|TRBV2|.|TRBJ2-7
TGTGCCAGCAGTGAAGCCCCAGGGAGCTCCTACGAGCAGTACTTC
CASSEAPGSSYEQYF
>.|TRBV21-1|.|TRBJ2-1
TGTGCCAGCAGCCCGGTTTCCGGGACTAGCGGGGGGGCCAAGTACAATGAGCAGTTCTTC
CASSPVSGTSGGAKYNEQFF
>once|TRBV30|.|TRBJ1-6
TGTGCCTGGAGCAAGTACGGAGGGAACTATAATTCACCCCTCCACTTT
CAWSKYGGNYNSPLHF
>.|TRBV15|.|TRBJ2-5
TGTGCCACCAGCAGAGGTCAGAACCAAGAGACCCAGTACTTC
CATSRGQNQETQYF
>.|TRBV6-6|.|TRBJ2-3
TGTGCCAGCACCCTGGACTCCCGCACAGATACGCAGTATTTT
CASTLDSRTDTQYF
>few|TRBV2|.|TRBJ1-2
TGTGCCAGCAGTGTTCGAGACATCTATGGCTACACCTTC
CASSVRDIYGYTF
>.|TRBV11-2|TRBD2|TRBJ2-5
TGTGCCAGCAGCTTAGGGGCTAGCGGGAGTGGGGGAGAGACCCAGTACTTC
CASSLGASGSGGETQYF
>few|TRBV27|.|TRBJ2-7
TGTGCCAGCAGTTTAAAGAAATACTACGAGCAGTACTTC
CASSLKKYYEQYF
>once|TRBV6-1|.|TRBJ1-2
TGTGCCAGCAGTGAAAGTAGGCAGGGTGATGGCTACACCTTC
CASSESRQGDGYTF
>.|TRBV29-1|.|TRBJ2-7
TGCAGCGTTTTGGCTGGTTCCTACGAGCAGTACTTC
CSVLAGSYEQYF
>.|TRBV12-5|.|TRBJ1-1
TGTGCTAGTGGTCCAGAGTGGGGCACTGAAGCTTTCTTT
CASGPEWGTEAFF